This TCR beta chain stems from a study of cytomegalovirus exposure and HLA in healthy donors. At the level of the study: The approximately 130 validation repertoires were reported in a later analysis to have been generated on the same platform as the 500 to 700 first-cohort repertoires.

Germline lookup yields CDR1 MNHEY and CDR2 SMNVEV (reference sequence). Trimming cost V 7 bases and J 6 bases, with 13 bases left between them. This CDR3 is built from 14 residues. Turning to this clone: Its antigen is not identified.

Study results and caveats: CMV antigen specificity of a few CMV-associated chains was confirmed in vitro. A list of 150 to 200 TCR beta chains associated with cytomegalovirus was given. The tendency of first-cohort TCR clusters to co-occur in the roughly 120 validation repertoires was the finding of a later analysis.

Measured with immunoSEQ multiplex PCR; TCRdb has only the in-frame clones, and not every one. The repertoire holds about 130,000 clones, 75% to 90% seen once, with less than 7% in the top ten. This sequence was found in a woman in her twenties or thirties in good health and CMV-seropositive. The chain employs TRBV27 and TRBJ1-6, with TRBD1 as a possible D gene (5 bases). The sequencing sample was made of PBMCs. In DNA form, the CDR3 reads TGTGCCAGCACTGGACCAGGGCTTAATTCACCCCTCCACTTT. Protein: CASTGPGLNSPLHF.